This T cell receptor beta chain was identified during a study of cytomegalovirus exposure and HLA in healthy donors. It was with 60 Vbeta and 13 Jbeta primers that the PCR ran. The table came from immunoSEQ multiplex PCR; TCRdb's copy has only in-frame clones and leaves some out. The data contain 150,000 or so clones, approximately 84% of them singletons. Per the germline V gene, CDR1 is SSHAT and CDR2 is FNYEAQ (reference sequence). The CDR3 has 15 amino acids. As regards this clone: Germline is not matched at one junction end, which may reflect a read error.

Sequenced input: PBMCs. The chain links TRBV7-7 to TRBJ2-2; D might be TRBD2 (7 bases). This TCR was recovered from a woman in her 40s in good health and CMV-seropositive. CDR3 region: CASSRWGGNTGELFF. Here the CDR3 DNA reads TGTGCTAGCAGCCGTTGGGGGGGCAACACCGGGGAGCTGTTTTTT. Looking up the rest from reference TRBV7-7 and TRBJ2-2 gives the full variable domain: GAGVSQSPRYKVTKRGQDVTLRCDPISSHATLYWYQQALGQGPEFLTYFNYEAQPDKSGLPSDRFSAERPEGSISTLTIQRTEQRDSAMYRCASSRWGGNTGELFFGEGSRLTVL.